This T cell receptor (beta chain) was sequenced in a study of cytomegalovirus exposure and HLA in healthy donors. Overall study context: Earlier work reported 117 million unique TCR beta sequences from 180 million or so T cells. Whole-study results and caveats: In a later analysis, specific HLA alleles were associated with approximately 16,000 TCR beta sequences at a 0.05 false discovery rate.

It was with 60 Vbeta and 13 Jbeta primers that the PCR ran. Assay used: immunoSEQ multiplex PCR; TCRdb lists only in-frame clones, some missing. This sample yields tens of thousands of clones, of which around 60% are seen a single time; about 2.3% belongs to the top ten. Recording of this donor's CMV serostatus was not done. Points on this clone: Its antigen is unidentified.

The CDR3 runs 16 residues. The germline V gene encodes CDR1 KGHSH and CDR2 LQKENI. Between the trimmed V and J ends, which lost 0 bases and 7 bases, there was a span of 15 bases. Sequenced material: PBMCs. The chain combines TRBV18 with TRBJ2-2; TRBD2 might be the D (5 bases). This TCR was sampled from a human donor in good health. The CDR3 protein is CASSPPGPGKGGELFF. CDR3 in DNA: TGTGCCAGCTCACCACCAGGTCCGGGGAAAGGCGGGGAGCTGTTTTTT.